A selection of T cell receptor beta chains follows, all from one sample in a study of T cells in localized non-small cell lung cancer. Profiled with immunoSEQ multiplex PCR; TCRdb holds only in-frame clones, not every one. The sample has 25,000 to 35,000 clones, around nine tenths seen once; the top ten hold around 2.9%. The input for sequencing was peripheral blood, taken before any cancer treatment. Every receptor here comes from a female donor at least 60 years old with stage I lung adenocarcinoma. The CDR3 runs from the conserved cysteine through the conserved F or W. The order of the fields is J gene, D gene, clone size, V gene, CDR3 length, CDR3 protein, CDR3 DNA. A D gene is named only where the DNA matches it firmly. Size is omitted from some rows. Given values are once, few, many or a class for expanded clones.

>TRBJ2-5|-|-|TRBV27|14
CASSLTSSAGTQYF
TGTGCCAGCAGTTTAACGTCTAGTGCGGGGACCCAGTACTTC
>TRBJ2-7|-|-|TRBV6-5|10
CASILYEQYF
TGTGCCAGCATCCTTTACGAGCAGTACTTC
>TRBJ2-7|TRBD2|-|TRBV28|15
CASGGLAGGRGEQYF
TGTGCCAGCGGAGGACTAGCGGGAGGGCGGGGCGAGCAGTACTTC
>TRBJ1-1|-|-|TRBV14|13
CASSRSLNTEAFF
TGTGCCAGCAGCCGGAGTTTGAACACTGAAGCTTTCTTT
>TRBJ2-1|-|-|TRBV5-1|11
CASSLDNEQFF
TGCGCCAGCAGCTTAGACAATGAGCAGTTCTTC
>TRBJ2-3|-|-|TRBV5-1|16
CASSLQGPTSGDTQYF
TGCGCCAGCAGCTTGCAGGGACCAACGTCGGGGGATACGCAGTATTTT
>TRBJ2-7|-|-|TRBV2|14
CASSLGEYSYEQYF
TGTGCCAGCAGCCTCGGGGAGTACTCCTACGAGCAGTACTTC
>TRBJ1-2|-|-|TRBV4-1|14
CASSQATRMGGYTF
TGCGCCAGCAGCCAAGCGACTCGGATGGGCGGCTACACCTTC
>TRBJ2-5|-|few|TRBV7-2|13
CASSTLEGETQYF
TGTGCCAGCAGCACGCTAGAAGGGGAGACCCAGTACTTC
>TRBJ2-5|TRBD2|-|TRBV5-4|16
CASSLGLAGGPETQYF
TGTGCCAGCAGCTTAGGACTAGCGGGAGGGCCAGAGACCCAGTACTTC
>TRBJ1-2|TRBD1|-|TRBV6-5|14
CASRGQGPTYGYTF
TGTGCCAGCAGGGGACAGGGCCCTACCTATGGCTACACCTTC
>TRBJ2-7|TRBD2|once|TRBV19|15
CASPGLAGSLYEQYF
TGTGCCAGTCCCGGACTAGCGGGATCACTGTACGAGCAGTACTTC
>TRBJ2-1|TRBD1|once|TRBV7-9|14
CASSSQGERGEQFF
TGTGCCAGCAGCTCGCAGGGGGAGCGTGGTGAGCAGTTCTTC
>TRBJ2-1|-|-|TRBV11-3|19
CASSSSPGLDSSSYNEQFF
TGTGCCAGCAGCTCGTCCCCGGGACTTGATTCATCGTCCTACAATGAGCAGTTCTTC
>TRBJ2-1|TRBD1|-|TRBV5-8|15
CASRGNPGGYNEQFF
TGTGCCAGCAGGGGGAACCCAGGGGGCTACAATGAGCAGTTCTTC
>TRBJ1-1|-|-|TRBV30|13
CAWSRGGAQGAFF
TGTGCCTGGAGCCGAGGGGGGGCTCAGGGGGCTTTCTTT
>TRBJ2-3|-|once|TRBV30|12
CAWNPGTDTQYF
TGTGCCTGGAATCCCGGCACAGATACGCAGTATTTT
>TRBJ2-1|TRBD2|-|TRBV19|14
CASSQLAGGPEQFF
TGTGCCAGCTCACAACTAGCGGGAGGGCCCGAGCAGTTCTTC
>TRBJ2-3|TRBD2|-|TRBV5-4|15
CASSLRGGGADTQYF
TGTGCCAGCAGCTTGCGGGGGGGAGGGGCAGATACGCAGTATTTT
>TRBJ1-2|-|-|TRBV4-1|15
CASSQAHSGERSYTF
TGCGCCAGCAGCCAAGCTCACAGTGGGGAAAGGAGCTACACCTTC
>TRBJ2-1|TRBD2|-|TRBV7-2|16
CASSLTRLAVYNEQFF
TGTGCCAGCAGCTTAACCCGGCTAGCGGTATACAATGAGCAGTTCTTC
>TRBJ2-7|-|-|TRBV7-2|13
CASTTSLPGEQYF
TGTGCCAGCACTACGTCTCTTCCCGGCGAGCAGTACTTC